A selection of T cell receptor beta chains follows, all from one sample in a study of blood T cells in healthy people across ages. TCRdb redid the calling of the 5' RACE reads with MiXCR, one entry per CDR3 protein. Found here are 630,000 or so distinct CDR3 sequences, about 34% of them singletons; the top ten hold 15%. Sequencing used blood. The origin of the receptors is a woman of 80 years or more in good health. CDR3s include the opening cysteine and the closing phenylalanine or tryptophan. Fields, in order: J gene, V gene, CDR3 protein.

TRBJ1-1 | TRBV29-1 | CSAGELEAFF
TRBJ1-1 | TRBV10-2 | CASSETERRAGRAFF
TRBJ2-7 | TRBV29-1 | CGVRTGTEQYF
TRBJ1-4 | TRBV18 | CASSPLGEKLFF
TRBJ1-4 | TRBV7-6 | CASSLLSREKLFF
TRBJ2-3 | TRBV7-2 | CASSSRVGDTQYF
TRBJ1-5 | TRBV30 | CACSRDRGNQPQHF
- | TRBV20-1 | CSASLLTGRWKETQYF
TRBJ1-4 | TRBV5-5 | CASSPGTGRDEKLFF
TRBJ1-2 | TRBV12-3/TRBV12-4 | CASSFEGVGGYTF
TRBJ2-5 | TRBV3-1 | CASSQRGRSSSQETQYF
TRBJ2-7 | TRBV7-3 | CASSSDGSSYEQYF
TRBJ2-1 | TRBV4-1 | CASSAGTYNEQFF
TRBJ2-3 | TRBV20-1 | CSAGPGARTDTQYF
TRBJ2-1 | TRBV7-8 | CASSLALGRSDEQFF
TRBJ2-7 | TRBV3-1 | CASSQALEGEGYEQYF
TRBJ1-2 | TRBV10-3 | CAISVGTSLAYGYTF
TRBJ2-5 | TRBV6-1 | CASSEVMGAGGSQETQYF
TRBJ2-5 | TRBV30 | CAWSKGGGVETQYF
TRBJ2-5 | TRBV7-2 | CASSSDGLQETQYF
TRBJ1-1 | TRBV5-1 | CASSYRGDTEAFF
TRBJ2-6 | TRBV30 | CAWSSDSSGANVLTF
TRBJ1-2 | TRBV5-4 | CASSSDRTGRGYTF
TRBJ1-2 | TRBV6-6 | CASRDTGSYYGYTF
TRBJ2-3 | TRBV6-1 | CASSLATDTWYF
TRBJ1-1 | TRBV30 | CAWMSRGEAFF
TRBJ1-6 | TRBV7-2 | CASSLGGTANQPHF
TRBJ2-1 | TRBV19 | CASRYLAGGPPEQVF
- | TRBV12-3/TRBV12-4 | CASSLAGGSCEQYF
TRBJ2-2 | TRBV18 | CASSPTGVGRNTGELFF
TRBJ2-5 | TRBV7-2 | CASSSHRGVGTQYF
TRBJ2-7 | TRBV4-2 | CASSQTQAVNEQYF